This T cell receptor beta chain comes out of a study of molecular identifiers for immune sequencing clone quantification. Investigators produced naive CD8 libraries from approximately 20,000 to 980,000 sorted cells, drawing on 10%, 30% or 50% RNA. Based on a CD8+CD4-CCR7+CD45RA+ profile, naive CD8 T cells were sorted. A single record per CDR3 protein comes from TCRdb applying MiXCR to the PCR reads. The sample contains some 580,000 distinct CDR3 sequences, around 25% of which appear only once. Between the trimmed V and J ends, which lost 2 bases and 11 bases, there was a span of 15 bases. This CDR3 has 13 residues.

J is TRBJ1-1 and V is TRBV12-3 or TRBV12-4; D not resolved. The sequencing input was naive CD8+ T cells from blood, with Jurkat cell RNA spiked in. Sample subset: FACS-sorted CD8+CD4-CCR7+CD45RA+ naive T cells. This sequence was found in a human donor in good health. Some libraries in this study had Jurkat cell RNA spiked in. This CDR3 reads CASSLSQVIGAFF. DNA for the CDR3: TGTGCCAGCAGTTTATCTCAGGTAATCGGGGCTTTCTTT.